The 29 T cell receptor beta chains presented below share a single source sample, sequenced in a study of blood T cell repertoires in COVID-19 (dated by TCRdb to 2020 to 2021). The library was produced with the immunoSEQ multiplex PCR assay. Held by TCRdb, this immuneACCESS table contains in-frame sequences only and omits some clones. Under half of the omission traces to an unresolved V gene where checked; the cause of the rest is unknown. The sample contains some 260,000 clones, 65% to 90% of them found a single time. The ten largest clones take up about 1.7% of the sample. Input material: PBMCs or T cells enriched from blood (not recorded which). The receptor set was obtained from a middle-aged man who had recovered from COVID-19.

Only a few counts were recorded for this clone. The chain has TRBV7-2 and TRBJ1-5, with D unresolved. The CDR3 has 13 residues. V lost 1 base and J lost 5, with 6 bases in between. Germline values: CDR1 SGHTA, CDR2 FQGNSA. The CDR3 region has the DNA TGTGCCAGCAGCTTAGTAGTAGATCAGCCCCAGCATTTT. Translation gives CASSLVVDQPQHF.

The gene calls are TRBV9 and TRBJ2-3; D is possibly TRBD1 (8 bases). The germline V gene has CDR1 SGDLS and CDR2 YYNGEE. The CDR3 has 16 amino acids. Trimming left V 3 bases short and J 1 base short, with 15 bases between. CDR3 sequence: CASSERQGRGTDTQYF. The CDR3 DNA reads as TGTGCCAGCAGCGAAAGACAGGGGAGGGGCACAGATACGCAGTATTTT.

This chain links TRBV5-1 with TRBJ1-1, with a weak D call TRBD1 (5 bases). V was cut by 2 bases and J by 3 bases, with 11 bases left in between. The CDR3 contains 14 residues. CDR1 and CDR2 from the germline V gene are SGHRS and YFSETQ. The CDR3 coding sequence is TGCGCCAGCAGCTTCCAGACGGGGGACACTGAAGCTTTCTTT. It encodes CASSFQTGDTEAFF.

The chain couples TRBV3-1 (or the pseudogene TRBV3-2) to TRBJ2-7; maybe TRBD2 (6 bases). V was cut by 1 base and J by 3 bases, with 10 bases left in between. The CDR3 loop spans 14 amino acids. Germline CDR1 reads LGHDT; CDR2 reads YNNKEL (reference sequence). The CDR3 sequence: CASSQGAGGYEQYF. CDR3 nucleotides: TGTGCCAGCAGCCAAGGAGCCGGGGGCTACGAGCAGTACTTC.

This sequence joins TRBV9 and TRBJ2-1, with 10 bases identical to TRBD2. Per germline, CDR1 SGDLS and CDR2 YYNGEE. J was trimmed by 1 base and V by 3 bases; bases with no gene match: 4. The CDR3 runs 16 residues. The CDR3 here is CASSASGRGSYNEQFF. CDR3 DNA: TGTGCCAGCAGCGCCAGCGGGAGGGGGTCCTACAATGAGCAGTTCTTC.

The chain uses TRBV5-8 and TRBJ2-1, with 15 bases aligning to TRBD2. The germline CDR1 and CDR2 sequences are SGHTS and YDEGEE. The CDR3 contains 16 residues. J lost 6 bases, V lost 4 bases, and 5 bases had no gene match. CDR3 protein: CASSPMGLAGGNEQFF. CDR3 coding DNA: TGTGCCAGCAGCCCCATGGGACTAGCGGGGGGCAATGAGCAGTTCTTC.

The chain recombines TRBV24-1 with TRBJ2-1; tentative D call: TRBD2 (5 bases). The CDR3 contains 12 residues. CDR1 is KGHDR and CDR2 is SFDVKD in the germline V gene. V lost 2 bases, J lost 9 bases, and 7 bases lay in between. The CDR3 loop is CATSDWRSEQFF. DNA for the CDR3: TGTGCCACCAGTGATTGGAGGTCTGAGCAGTTCTTC.

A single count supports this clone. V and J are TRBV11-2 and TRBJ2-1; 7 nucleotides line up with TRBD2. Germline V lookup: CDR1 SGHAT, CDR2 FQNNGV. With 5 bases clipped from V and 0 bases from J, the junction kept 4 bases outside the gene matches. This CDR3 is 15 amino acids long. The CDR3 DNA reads TGTGCCAGCAGCATCGGGGGGAGCTCCTACAATGAGCAGTTCTTC. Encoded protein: CASSIGGSSYNEQFF.

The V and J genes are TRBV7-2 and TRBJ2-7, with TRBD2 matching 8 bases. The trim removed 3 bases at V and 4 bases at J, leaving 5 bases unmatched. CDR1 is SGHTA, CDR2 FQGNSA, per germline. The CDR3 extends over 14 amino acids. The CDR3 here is CASSLPGGPYEQYF. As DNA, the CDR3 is TGTGCCAGCAGCTTGCCGGGGGGGCCTTACGAGCAGTACTTC.

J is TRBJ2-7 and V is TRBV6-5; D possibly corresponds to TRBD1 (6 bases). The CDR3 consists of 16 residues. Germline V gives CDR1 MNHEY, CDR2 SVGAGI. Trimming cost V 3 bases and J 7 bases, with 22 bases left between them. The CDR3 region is CASSYHAGTSKEEQYF. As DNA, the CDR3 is TGTGCCAGCAGTTATCATGCCGGGACATCGAAGGAGGAGCAGTACTTC.

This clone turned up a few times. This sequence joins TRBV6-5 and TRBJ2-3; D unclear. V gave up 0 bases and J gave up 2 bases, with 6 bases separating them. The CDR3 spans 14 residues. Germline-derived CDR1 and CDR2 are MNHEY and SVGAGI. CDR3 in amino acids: CASSYSQHTDTQYF. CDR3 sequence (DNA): TGTGCCAGCAGTTACTCTCAACACACAGATACGCAGTATTTT.

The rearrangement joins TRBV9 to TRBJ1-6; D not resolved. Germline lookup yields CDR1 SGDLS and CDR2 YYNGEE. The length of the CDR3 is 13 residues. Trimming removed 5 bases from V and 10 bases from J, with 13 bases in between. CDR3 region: CASREGVTSPLHF. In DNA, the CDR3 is TGTGCCAGCAGAGAGGGAGTTACCTCACCCCTCCACTTT.

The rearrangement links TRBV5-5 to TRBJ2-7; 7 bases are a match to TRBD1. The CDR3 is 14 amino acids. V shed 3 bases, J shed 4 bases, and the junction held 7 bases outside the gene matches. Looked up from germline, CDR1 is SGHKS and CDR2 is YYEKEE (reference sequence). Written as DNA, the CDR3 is TGTGCCAGCAGCTCCCGGGACAGATCATACGAGCAGTACTTC. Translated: CASSSRDRSYEQYF.

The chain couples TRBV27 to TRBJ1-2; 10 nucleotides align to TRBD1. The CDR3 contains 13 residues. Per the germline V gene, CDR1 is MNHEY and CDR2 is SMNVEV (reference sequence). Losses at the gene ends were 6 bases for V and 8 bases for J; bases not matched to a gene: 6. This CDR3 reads CASRPTGGWGYTF. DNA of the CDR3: TGTGCCAGCAGACCGACAGGGGGCTGGGGCTACACCTTC.

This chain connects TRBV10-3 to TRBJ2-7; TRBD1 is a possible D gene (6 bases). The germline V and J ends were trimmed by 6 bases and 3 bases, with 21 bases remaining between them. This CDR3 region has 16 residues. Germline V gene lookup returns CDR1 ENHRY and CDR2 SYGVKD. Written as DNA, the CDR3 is TGTGCCATCAGCCTAAACAGGGCGCCGACTGACTACGAGCAGTACTTC. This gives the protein CAISLNRAPTDYEQYF.

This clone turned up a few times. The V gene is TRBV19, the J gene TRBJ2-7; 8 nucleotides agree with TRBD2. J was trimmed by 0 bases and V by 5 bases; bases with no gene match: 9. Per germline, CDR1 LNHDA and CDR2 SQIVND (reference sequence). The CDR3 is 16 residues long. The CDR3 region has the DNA TGTGCCAGTAGTCTCCGCGCGGGGGGAGACTCCTACGAGCAGTACTTC. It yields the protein CASSLRAGGDSYEQYF.

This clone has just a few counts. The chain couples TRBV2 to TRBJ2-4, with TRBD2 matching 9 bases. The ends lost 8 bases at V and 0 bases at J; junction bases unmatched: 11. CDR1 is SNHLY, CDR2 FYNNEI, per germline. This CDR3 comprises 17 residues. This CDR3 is CASLGTSNAQAKNIQYF. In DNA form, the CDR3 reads TGTGCCAGCCTTGGGACTAGCAATGCACAAGCCAAAAACATTCAGTACTTC.

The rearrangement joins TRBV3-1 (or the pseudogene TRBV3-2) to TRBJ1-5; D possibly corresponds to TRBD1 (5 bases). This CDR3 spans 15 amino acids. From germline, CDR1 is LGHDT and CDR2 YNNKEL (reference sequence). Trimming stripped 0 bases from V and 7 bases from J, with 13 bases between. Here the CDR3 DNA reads TGTGCCAGCAGCCAAGATGGAGGGGTCCACCAGCCCCAGCATTTT. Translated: CASSQDGGVHQPQHF.

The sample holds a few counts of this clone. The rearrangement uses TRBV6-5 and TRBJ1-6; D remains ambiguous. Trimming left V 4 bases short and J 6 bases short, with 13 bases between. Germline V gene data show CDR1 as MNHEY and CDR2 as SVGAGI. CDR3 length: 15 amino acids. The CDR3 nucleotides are TGTGCCAGCAGTTGGGAGGACGCGGCTAATTCACCCCTCCACTTT. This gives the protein CASSWEDAANSPLHF.

The CDR3 DNA is TGTGCCAGCAGCCAGCCGGGGACTAGCGTGGATACGCAGTATTTT. Its protein is CASSQPGTSVDTQYF. The rearrangement uses TRBV4-2 and TRBJ2-3, with 10 bases that match TRBD2. Germline V gene sequence: CDR1 LGHNA, CDR2 YNFKEQ. The CDR3 is 15 residues long. Trimming at V came to 3 bases and at J to 6 bases, leaving 6 bases not matched to a gene.

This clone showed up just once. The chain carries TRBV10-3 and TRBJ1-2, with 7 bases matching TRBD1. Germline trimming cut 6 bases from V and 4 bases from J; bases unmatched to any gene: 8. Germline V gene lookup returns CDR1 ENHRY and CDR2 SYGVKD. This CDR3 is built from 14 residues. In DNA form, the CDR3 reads TGTGCCATCAGCGACTCAGACAGGGCCTATGGCTACACCTTC. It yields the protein CAISDSDRAYGYTF.

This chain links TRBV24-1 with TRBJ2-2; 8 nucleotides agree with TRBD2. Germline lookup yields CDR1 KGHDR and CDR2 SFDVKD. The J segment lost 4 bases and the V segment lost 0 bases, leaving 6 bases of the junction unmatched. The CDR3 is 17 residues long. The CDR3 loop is CATSDLPTAGGTGELFF. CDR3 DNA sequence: TGTGCCACCAGTGATTTGCCTACCGCGGGGGGCACCGGGGAGCTGTTTTTT.

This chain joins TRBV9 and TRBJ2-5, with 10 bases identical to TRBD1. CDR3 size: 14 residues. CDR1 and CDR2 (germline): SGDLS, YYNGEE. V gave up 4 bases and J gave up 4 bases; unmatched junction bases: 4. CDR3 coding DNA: TGTGCCAGCAGCCCCCGGACAGGGGGAGAGACCCAGTACTTC. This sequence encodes CASSPRTGGETQYF.

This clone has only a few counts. The CDR3 sequence is CARTRPASPLHF. The CDR3, as DNA: TGTGCCAGGACTCGCCCGGCTTCACCCCTCCACTTT. The J gene is TRBJ1-6, the V gene TRBV19; no clear D. V lost 9 bases, J lost 9 bases, and 12 bases lay in between. CDR3 length: 12 amino acids. Germline loops: CDR1 LNHDA, CDR2 SQIVND (reference sequence).

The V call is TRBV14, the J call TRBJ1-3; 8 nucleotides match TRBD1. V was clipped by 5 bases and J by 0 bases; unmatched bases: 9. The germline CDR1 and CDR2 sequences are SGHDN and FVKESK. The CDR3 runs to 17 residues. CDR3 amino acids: CASSARQGAFSGNTIYF. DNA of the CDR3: TGTGCCAGCAGCGCGAGGCAGGGGGCTTTCTCTGGAAACACCATATATTTT.

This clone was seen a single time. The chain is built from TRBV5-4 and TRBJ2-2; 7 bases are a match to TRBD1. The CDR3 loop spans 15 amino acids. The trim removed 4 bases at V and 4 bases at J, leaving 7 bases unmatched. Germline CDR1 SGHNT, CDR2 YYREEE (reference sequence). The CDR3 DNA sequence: TGTGCCAGCAGCCCGCAGGGACAGCCCACCGGGGAGCTGTTTTTT. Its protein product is CASSPQGQPTGELFF.

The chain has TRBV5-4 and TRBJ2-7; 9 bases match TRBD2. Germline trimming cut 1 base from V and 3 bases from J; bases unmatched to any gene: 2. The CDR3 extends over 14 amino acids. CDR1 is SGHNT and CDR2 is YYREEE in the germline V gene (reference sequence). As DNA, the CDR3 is TGTGCCAGCAGCTTGCCTAGCGGGGACTACGAGCAGTACTTC. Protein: CASSLPSGDYEQYF.

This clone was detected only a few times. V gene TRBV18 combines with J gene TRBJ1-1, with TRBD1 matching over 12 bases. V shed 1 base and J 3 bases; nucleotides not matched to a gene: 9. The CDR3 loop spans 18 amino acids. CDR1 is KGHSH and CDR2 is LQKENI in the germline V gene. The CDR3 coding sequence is TGTGCCAGCTCACCACGAGGGACAGGGGGCGCGACGGACACTGAAGCTTTCTTT. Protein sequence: CASSPRGTGGATDTEAFF.

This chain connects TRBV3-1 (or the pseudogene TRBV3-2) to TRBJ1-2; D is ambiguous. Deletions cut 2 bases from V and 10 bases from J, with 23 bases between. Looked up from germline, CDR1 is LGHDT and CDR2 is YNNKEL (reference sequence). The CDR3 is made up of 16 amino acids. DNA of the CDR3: TGTGCCAGCAGCCAAACGGCGACGTACGGGGAGAGTGACTACACCTTC. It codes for CASSQTATYGESDYTF.